Sequencing of this T cell receptor (beta chain) was carried out in a study of T cells after yellow fever vaccination. About the study: Each low-cell-number fraction was prepared by means of SMART-Seq v4 Ultra Low Input. Findings and caveats of the study: From the bulk population, abundant clonotypes could contaminate and appear within FACS-sorted repertoires. There was a small share of clonotypes that showed up in both the CD4 and CD8 compartments.

Comments on this clonotype: What it recognizes is unknown.

The authors made TCR cDNA by 5'RACE template switching, adding a universal primer site and UMIs. TCRdb called the 5' RACE reads again in MiXCR, with one record for every CDR3 protein. The data contain about 260,000 distinct CDR3 sequences, over 10% of them singletons. The CDR3 is 15 amino acids. The V end was cut by 0 bases, the J end by 0 bases, with 9 bases between. In germline, CDR1 is LGHNA, CDR2 YNFKEQ. The source is a man aged 25 to 40 who received the YFV17D yellow fever vaccine. The material was CD4+ T cells sorted from PBMCs, obtained 45 days after the yellow fever booster vaccination. The chain couples TRBV4-2 to TRBJ2-7; D is unresolved. Written as DNA, the CDR3 is TGTGCCAGCAGCCAAGATCTTACCTACTCCTACGAGCAGTACTTC. As protein: CASSQDLTYSYEQYF.